These 11 T cell receptor beta chains were all obtained from the same sample, sequenced in a study of cytomegalovirus exposure and HLA in healthy donors. Primers included in the PCR were 60 Vbeta and 13 Jbeta primers. This table comes from immunoSEQ multiplex PCR, and its TCRdb copy is limited to in-frame clones, with some not included. The repertoire holds 120,000 or so clones, with over 8.5% as singletons. The sample consisted of PBMCs. The receptors come from a woman aged 40 to 50 in good health and CMV-seropositive.

The rearrangement uses TRBV23-1 and TRBJ2-3; D remains ambiguous. TRBV23-1 counts as an open reading frame of uncertain function. V was pared by 8 bases and J by 1 base, with 16 bases between. The CDR3 extends over 15 amino acids. CDR3 protein: CASYLVRCRTDTQYF. The CDR3 DNA reads as TGCGCCAGCTACCTCGTTCGGTGCCGCACAGATACGCAGTATTTT.

This clone was observed a few times. In DNA form, the CDR3 reads TGTGCCAGCAGCACTAACAGGTCTGAAGCTTTCTTT. Its protein is CASSTNRSEAFF. The rearrangement joins TRBV21-1 to TRBJ1-1; the D call of TRBD1 is as the table states it, not checked on the DNA. TRBV21-1 is a pseudogene locus. The length of the CDR3 is 12 residues.

This chain uses TRBV4-1 with TRBJ2-5, with D perhaps matching TRBD1 (6 bases). The J call is uncertain, as TRBJ2-7 better fits the DNA end. Per the germline V gene, CDR1 is MGHRA and CDR2 is YSYEKL. This CDR3 has 14 amino acids. The CDR3 region is CASSHTQGVYEQYF. The CDR3 nucleotides are TGCGCCAGCAGCCACACACAGGGTGTCTACGAGCAGTACTTC.

This chain uses TRBV5-5 with TRBJ1-4; perhaps TRBD1 as D (6 bases). CDR3 length equals 15 residues. The germline gives CDR1 SGHKS, CDR2 YYEKEE (reference sequence). V lost 5 bases to trimming and J lost 4 bases, with 15 bases between them. The CDR3 spells CASRRDIRSNEKLFF. Written as DNA, the CDR3 is TGTGCCAGCAGAAGGGACATTAGGAGTAATGAAAAACTGTTTTTT.

In this sample, this clone turned up a few times. The rearrangement links TRBV9 to TRBJ2-1; tentative D call: TRBD2 (5 bases). CDR1 is SGDLS, CDR2 YYNGEE, per germline. Trimming pared 4 bases from V and 6 bases from J, leaving 20 bases between. The CDR3 is 16 amino acids. CDR3 residues: CASSLGLSKRLNEQFF. The CDR3 DNA is TGTGCCAGCAGCTTAGGACTTAGCAAGCGGCTCAATGAGCAGTTCTTC.

This clone was counted a few times. The V call is TRBV11-2, the J call TRBJ1-5; 7 positions match TRBD1. The V gene end was trimmed by 6 bases and the J gene end by 2 bases; junction bases not matched to a gene: 7. Germline loops: CDR1 SGHAT, CDR2 FQNNGV. This CDR3 spans 15 amino acids. The CDR3 nucleotides read TGTGCCAGCAGTCCACAGGGGATAGGCAATCAGCCCCAGCATTTT. It specifies CASSPQGIGNQPQHF.

The J gene is TRBJ1-2, the V gene TRBV29-1; D perhaps matches TRBD1 (5 bases). From germline, CDR1 is SQVTM and CDR2 ANQGSEA. V lost 1 base to trimming and J lost 6 bases, with 12 bases between them. This CDR3 comprises 13 residues. In DNA, the CDR3 is TGCAGCGTTGAAGGGCGGGGGATAGATGGCTACACCTTC. It encodes CSVEGRGIDGYTF.

This clone came up many times. V is TRBV19 and J is TRBJ2-3; D may be TRBD2 (6 bases). Germline loops: CDR1 LNHDA, CDR2 SQIVND (reference sequence). V was clipped by 6 bases and J by 6 bases, with 10 bases between them. The CDR3 has 12 amino acids. The CDR3 spells CASRLAGDTQYF. Written as DNA, the CDR3 is TGTGCCAGTAGACTAGCAGGTGATACGCAGTATTTT.

The chain employs TRBV7-9 and TRBJ2-7, with D maybe TRBD1 (6 bases). Deletions cut 5 bases from V and 1 base from J, with 9 bases between. The germline V gene encodes CDR1 SEHNR and CDR2 FQNEAQ (reference sequence). This CDR3 is built from 13 residues. The CDR3 nucleotides are TGTGCCAGCAGCCGAGGGGGATCCTACGAGCAGTACTTC. As protein: CASSRGGSYEQYF.

This clone has only a few counts. The chain carries TRBV10-2 and TRBJ2-7, with 8 bases lining up with TRBD1. Germline assignment: CDR1 WSHSY and CDR2 SAAADI. This CDR3 contains 16 residues. V was pared by 7 bases and J by 0 bases, with 11 bases of the junction left unmatched. The CDR3 reads CASNNFRDRTSYEQYF. The CDR3 DNA reads TGCGCCAGCAACAACTTCCGGGACAGGACCTCCTACGAGCAGTACTTC.

The chain is built from TRBV5-5 and TRBJ2-6; no clear D gene. Germline lookup yields CDR1 SGHKS and CDR2 YYEKEE (reference sequence). The V gene lost 3 bases and the J gene lost 0 bases, with 4 bases spanning the gap. The CDR3 is made up of 14 amino acids. The CDR3 DNA is TGTGCCAGCAGCTCCTACTCTGGGGCCAACGTCCTGACTTTC. As protein: CASSSYSGANVLTF.